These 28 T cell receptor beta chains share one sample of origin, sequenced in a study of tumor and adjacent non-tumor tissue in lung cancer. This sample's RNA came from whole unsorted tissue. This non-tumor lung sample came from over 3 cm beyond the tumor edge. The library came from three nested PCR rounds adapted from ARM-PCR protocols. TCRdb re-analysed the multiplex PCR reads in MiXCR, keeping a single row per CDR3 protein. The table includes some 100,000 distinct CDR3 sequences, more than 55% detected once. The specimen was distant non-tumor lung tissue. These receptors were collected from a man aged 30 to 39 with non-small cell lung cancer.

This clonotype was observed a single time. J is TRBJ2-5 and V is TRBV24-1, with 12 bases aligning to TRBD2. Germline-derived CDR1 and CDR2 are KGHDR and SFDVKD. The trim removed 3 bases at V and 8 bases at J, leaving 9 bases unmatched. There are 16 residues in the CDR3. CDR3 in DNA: TGTGCCACCAGTGATCCCAGGACTAGCGGGAAGGATACCCAGTACTTC. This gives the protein CATSDPRTSGKDTQYF.

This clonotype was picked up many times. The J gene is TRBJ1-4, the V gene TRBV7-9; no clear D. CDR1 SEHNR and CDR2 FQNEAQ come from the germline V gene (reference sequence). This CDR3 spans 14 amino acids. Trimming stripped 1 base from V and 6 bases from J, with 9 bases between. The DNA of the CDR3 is TGTGCCAGCAGCTTAGTTGGTACAGATGAAAAACTGTTTTTT. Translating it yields CASSLVGTDEKLFF. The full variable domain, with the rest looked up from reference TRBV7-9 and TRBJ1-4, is DTGVSQNPRHKITKRGQNVTFRCDPISEHNRLYWYRQTLGQGPEFLTYFQNEAQLEKSRLLSDRFSAERPKGSFSTLEIQRTEQGDSAMYLCASSLVGTDEKLFFGSGTQLSVL.

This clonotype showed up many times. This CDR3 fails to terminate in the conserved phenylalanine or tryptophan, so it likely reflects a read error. The CDR3 nucleotides read TGTGTCAGCAGCTTAGAGGACATATTACGCGCAGATACGCAGTATTCT. This gives the protein CVSSLEDILRADTQYS. The chain combines TRBV11-1 with TRBJ2-3; weak D call: TRBD1 (5 bases). This CDR3 has 16 residues. Germline V lookup: CDR1 SGHAT, CDR2 FQDESV (reference sequence).

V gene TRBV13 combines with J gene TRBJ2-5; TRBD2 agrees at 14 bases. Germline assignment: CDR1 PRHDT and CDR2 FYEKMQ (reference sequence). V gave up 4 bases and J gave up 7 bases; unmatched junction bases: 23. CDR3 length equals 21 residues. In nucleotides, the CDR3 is TGTGCCAGCAGCTCCACCCGGACTAGCGGGAGGACTCACCAAGAAAGAGGGACCCAGTACTTC. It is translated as CASSSTRTSGRTHQERGTQYF.

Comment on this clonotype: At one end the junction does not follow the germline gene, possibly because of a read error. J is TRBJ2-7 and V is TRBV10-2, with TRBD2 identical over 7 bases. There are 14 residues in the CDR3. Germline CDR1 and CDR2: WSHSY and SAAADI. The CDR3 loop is CASQTTSVIYERYF. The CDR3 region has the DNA TGCGCCAGCCAAACTACTAGCGTGATCTACGAGCGGTACTTC.

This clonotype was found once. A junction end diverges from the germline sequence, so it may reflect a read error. CDR3 in amino acids: CTSSLSGEQFF. The DNA of the CDR3 is TGTACCAGCAGCTTAAGTGGTGAACAGTTCTTC. The V and J genes are TRBV11-3 and TRBJ2-1; D is undetermined. The CDR3 runs 11 residues. The germline V gene encodes CDR1 SGHNT and CDR2 YENEEA.

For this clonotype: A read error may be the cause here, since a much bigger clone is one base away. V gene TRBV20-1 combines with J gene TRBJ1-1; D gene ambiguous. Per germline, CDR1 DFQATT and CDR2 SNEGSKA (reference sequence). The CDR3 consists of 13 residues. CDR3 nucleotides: TGCAGTACTAGAGGCCGGGGGAACACTGAAGCTTTCTTT. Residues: CSTRGRGNTEAFF.

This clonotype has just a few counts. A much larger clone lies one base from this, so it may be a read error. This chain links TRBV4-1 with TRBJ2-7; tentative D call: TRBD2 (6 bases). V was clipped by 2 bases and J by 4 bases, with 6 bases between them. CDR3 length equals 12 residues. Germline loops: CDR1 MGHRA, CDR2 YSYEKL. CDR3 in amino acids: CASSQRGYEQYF. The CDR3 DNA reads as TGCGCCAGCAGCCAACGGGGGTACGAGCAGTACTTC.

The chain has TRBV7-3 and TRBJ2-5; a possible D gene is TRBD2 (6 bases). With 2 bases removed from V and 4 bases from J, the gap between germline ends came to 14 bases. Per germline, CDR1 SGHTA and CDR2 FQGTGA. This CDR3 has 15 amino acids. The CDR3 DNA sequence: TGTGCCAGCAGCTTATGGCCTAGCGTATCAGAGACCCAGTACTTC. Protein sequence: CASSLWPSVSETQYF.

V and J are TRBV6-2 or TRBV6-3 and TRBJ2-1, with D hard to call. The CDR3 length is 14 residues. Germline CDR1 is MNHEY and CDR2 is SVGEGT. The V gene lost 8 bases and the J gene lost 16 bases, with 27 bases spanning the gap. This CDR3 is CASEDLQSMGERFF. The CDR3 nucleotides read TGTGCCAGCGAGGATTTACAGAGTATGGGTGAACGTTTCTTC.

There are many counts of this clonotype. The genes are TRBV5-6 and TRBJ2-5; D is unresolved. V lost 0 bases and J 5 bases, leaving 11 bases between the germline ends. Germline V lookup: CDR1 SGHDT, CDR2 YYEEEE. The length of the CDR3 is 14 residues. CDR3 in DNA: TGTGCCAGCAGCTTGGGCAGCCGGATGGAGACCCAGTACTTC. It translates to CASSLGSRMETQYF.

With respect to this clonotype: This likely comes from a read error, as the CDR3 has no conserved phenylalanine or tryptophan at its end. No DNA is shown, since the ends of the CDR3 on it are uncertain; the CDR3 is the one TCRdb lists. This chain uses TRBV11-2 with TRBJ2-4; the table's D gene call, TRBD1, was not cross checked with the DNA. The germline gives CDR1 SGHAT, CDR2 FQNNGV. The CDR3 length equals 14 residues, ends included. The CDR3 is CAISFTDRGHIQYI.

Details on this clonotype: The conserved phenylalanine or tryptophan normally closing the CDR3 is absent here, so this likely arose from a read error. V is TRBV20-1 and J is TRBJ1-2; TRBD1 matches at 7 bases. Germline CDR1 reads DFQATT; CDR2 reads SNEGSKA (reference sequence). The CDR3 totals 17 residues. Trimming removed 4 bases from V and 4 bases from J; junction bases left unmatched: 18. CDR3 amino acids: CSATPTGDRVRLYGYTL. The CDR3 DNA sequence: TGCAGTGCTACCCCAACAGGGGATCGTGTGCGGCTCTATGGCTACACCTTA.

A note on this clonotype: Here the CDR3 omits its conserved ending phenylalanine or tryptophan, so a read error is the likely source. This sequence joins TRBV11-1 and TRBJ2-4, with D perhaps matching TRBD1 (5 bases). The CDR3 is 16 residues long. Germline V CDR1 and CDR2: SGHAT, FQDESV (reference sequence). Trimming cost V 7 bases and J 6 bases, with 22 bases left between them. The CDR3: CASTHSSRATINIQYL. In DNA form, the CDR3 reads TGTGCCAGCACCCACTCAAGCAGGGCGACCATAAACATTCAGTACCTC.

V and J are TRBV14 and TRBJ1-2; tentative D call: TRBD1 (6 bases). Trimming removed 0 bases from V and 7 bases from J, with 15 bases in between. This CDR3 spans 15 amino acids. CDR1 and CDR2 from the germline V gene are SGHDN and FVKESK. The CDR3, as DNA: TGTGCCAGCAGCCAAGACGCCACATGGGACATTGGCTACACCTTC. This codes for CASSQDATWDIGYTF.

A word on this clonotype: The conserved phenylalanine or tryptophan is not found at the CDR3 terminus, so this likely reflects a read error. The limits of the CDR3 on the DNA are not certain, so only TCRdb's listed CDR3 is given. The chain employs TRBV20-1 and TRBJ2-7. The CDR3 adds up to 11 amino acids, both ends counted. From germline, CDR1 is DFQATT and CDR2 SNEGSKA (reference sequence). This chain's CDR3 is CSARDGCDEHL.

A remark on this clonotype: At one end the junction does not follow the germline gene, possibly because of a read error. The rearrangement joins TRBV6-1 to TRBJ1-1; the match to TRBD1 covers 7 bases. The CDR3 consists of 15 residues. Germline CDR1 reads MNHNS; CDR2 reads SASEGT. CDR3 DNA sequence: TGTGCCATCAATTCAGGGGGGGCTTCAGAAACTGAAGCATTCTTT. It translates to CAINSGGASETEAFF.

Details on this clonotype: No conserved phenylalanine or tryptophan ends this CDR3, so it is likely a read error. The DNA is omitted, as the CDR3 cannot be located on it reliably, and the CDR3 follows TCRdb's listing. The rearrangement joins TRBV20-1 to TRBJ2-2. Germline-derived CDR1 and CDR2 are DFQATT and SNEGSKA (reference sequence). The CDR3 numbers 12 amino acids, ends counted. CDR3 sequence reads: CSARDGPGEPFI.

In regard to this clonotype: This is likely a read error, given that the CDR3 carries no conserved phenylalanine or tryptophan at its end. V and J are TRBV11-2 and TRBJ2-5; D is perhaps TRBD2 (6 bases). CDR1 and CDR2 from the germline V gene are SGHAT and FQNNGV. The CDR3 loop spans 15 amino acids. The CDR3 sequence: CLSSSGGTLVETQYL. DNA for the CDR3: TGTCTCAGCAGCTCGGGCGGGACCCTTGTGGAGACCCAGTACCTC.

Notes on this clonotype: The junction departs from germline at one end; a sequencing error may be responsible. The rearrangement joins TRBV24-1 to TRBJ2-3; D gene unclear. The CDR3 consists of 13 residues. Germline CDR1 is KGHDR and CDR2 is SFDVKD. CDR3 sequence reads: CATSDPTRDTQYF. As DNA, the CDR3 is TGTGCCACCAGTGATCCCACCAGAGATACACAGTATTTT.

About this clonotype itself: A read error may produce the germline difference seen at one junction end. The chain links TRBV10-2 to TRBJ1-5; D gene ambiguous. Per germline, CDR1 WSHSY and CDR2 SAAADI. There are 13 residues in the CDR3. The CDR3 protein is CASSESRDQPLYF. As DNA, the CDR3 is TGCGCCAGCAGTGAGTCAAGAGATCAGCCCCTGTATTTT.

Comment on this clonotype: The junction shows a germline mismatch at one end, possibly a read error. The CDR3 loop reads CASSSEAGGQETQYF. DNA for the CDR3: TGTGCCAGTAGCTCAGAAGCAGGAGGGCAAGAGACCCAGTACTTC. The J gene is TRBJ2-5, the V gene TRBV11-3; D may be TRBD2 (6 bases). The CDR3 has 15 residues. Germline values: CDR1 SGHNT, CDR2 YENEEA.

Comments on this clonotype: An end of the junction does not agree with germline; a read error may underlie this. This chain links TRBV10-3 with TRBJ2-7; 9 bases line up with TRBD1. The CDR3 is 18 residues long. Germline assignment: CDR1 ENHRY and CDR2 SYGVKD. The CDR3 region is CAINESPPRTGDDYEQYF. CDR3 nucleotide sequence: TGTGCCATCAATGAGTCACCCCCCCGGACAGGGGATGACTACGAGCAGTACTTC.

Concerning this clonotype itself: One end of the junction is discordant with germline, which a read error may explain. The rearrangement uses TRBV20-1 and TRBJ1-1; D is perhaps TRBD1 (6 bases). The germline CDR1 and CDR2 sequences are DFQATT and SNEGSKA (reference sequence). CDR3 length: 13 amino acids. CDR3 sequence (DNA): TGTAGTGCCGACAAGGGGGGGAGCTCTGAAGCTTTCTTT. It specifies CSADKGGSSEAFF.

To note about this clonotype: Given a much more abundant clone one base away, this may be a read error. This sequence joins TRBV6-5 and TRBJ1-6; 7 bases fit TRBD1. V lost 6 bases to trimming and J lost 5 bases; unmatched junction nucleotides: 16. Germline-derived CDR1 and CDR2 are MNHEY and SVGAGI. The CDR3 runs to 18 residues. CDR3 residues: CASRKGPWGQLNNSPLHF. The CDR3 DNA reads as TGTGCCAGCAGAAAAGGCCCCTGGGGACAGCTCAATAATTCACCCCTCCACTTT.

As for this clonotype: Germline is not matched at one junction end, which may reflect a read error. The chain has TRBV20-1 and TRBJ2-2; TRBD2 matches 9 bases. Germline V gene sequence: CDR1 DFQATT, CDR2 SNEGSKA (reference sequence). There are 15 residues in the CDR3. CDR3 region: CSARIAGANTGERFF. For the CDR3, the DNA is TGCAGTGCTCGGATAGCGGGAGCGAACACCGGGGAGCGGTTTTTT.

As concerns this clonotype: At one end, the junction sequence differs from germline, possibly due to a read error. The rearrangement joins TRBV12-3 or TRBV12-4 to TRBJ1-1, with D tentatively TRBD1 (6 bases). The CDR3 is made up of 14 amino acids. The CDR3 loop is CASREQGALTEPFF. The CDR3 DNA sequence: TGTGCTAGCAGGGAACAGGGTGCCCTCACTGAACCTTTCTTT.

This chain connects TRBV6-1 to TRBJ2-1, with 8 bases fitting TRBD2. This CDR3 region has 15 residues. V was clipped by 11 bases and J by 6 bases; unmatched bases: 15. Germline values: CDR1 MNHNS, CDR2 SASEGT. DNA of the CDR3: TGTGCCCACAGTGAAGTATCGGGAGGGCTCAATGAGCAGTTCTTC. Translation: CAHSEVSGGLNEQFF.